The subject of this entry is one TCR beta chain. Its specific antigen is unknown. It has no much larger one-base neighbor in the sample; base qualities were not kept. The sample comes from a study of blood T cells in healthy people across ages (dated by TCRdb to between 2014 and 2016). Some background on the complete study: In model experiments, roughly one uniquely barcoded TCR beta cDNA molecule per two T cells was captured by template switching. For two donors (one aged 18 to 30 and one aged 80 or older), the study analyzed two additional independent replicas of 1 million unique cDNA reads from the same blood draw. The donors were split into four age groups: young (average around 17 years), middle-aged (roughly 39), aged (more than 60) and long-lived (under 85). To avoid experimental bias, donors of different ages were randomly spread across the sequencing lanes. The study measured age-related changes in TCR beta repertoire diversity using deep sequencing normalized with unique cDNA molecular identifiers.

General study outcomes and caveats: Because profiling used bulk unsorted PBMCs, naive and antigen-experienced compartments could not be compared conclusively. Total diversity estimates from one million sequenced T cells were considered lower bounds and underestimates. Compared with the aged group, the long-lived group had more naive CD4+ T cells, fewer expanded clones and increased TCR diversity, suggesting age selection. Observed TCR beta diversity per million T cells fell roughly linearly with age, and a significant reduction was already apparent by age roughly 40. Donor CMV infection status was unknown, potentially confounding age-related changes in expanded clonotypes. The percentage of naive T cells measured by flow cytometry correlated strongly with observed TCR beta diversity.

The donors were some 36 Caucasian individuals from Russia, aged 6 to 90 years, who were systemically healthy. Ten milliliters of peripheral blood were drawn from each donor into EDTA-treated Vacutainer tubes. Ficoll-Paque density-gradient centrifugation was used to isolate PBMCs, with at least 7 million per sample. Trizol reagent was used to extract total RNA from the PBMCs, yielding at least 6 micrograms per sample. Naive CD45RAhigh/CD27high T cell percentages were measured by flow cytometry on a PBMC aliquot from every donor. Library prep was done by 5' RACE. A second 7 to 11 cycle PCR used a sample-barcoded 5' primer and a J-beta primer mix. Each TCR beta cDNA molecule received a unique molecular identifier from a template-switch 5' adaptor carrying 12 random nucleotides. Each sample yielded at least 2.5 million CDR3-containing paired-end reads. First-strand cDNA synthesis was performed from all RNA using the Mint cDNA synthesis kit, with priming by a TRBC-specific oligonucleotide. Following uracil-DNA glycosylase treatment, all cDNA underwent a first 18-cycle PCR with the universal primers M1SS and BC2_uni_R. Per the authors' processing: For normalization, 1 million high-quality reads, each with a distinct molecular identifier, were randomly selected from each sample. Instead of being binned into consensus sequences, reads with shared molecular identifiers were discarded. MiTCR, with a Q25 quality threshold and the strictest error-elimination algorithm, was used for CDR3 identification, clonotype clustering and error correction. A nonparametric unseen species model with Euler transformation was used to estimate a lower bound on total TCR beta diversity. TCRdb reanalyzed the raw reads on its own, using fastp at Q25 for trimming and MiXCR for clone calling, and kept in-frame beta chains. Records with the same CDR3 protein are collapsed into one entry carrying the most frequent genes and DNA. The V and J calls were not made by the authors but by TCRdb's processing. The sample table holds over 1,500,000 distinct CDR3 sequences, of which about 39% were seen once. The ten largest account for roughly 23% of the sample.

CDR1 and CDR2 were assigned from the germline V gene (reference sequence) as LNHNV and YYDKDF. Taken from cysteine to phenylalanine, the CDR3 has 15 residues. The sequence is cut down to CDR3 DNA, 45 bases in frame from base 1. The junction shows trimming of 9 bases on V and 2 bases on J, and the gene matches do not reach 11 bases of it. This sequence was found in a human donor in good health. The specimen sequenced was blood. The rearrangement combines TRBV15 with TRBJ2-5; 8 of the junction bases match TRBD2. The nucleotide sequence reads TGTGCCACACGTCGGGGACTAGTGCATCAAGAGACCCAGTACTTC. Translation gives CATRRGLVHQETQYF.